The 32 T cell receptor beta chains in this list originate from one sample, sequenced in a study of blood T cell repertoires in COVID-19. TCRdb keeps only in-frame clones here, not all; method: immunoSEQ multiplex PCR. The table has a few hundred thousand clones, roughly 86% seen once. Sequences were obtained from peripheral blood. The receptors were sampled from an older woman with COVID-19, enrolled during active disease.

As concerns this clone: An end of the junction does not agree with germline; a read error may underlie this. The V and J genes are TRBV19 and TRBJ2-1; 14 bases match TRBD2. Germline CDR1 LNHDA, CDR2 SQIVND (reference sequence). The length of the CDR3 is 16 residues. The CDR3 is CASTIGRTSGRYEQFF. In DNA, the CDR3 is TGTGCCAGTACTATAGGGAGGACTAGCGGGAGGTATGAGCAGTTCTTC.

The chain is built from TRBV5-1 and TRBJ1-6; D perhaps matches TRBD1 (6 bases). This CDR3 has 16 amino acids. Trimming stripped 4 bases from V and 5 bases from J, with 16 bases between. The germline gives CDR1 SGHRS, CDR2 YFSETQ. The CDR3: CASSQTGHPDNSPLHF. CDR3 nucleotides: TGCGCCAGCAGCCAGACAGGACACCCCGATAATTCACCCCTCCACTTT.

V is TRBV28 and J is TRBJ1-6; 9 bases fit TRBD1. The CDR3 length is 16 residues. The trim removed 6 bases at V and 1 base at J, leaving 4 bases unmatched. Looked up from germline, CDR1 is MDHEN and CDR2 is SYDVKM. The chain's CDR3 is CASRLDRGSYNSPLHF. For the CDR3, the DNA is TGTGCCAGCAGGTTAGACAGGGGGTCCTATAATTCACCCCTCCACTTT.

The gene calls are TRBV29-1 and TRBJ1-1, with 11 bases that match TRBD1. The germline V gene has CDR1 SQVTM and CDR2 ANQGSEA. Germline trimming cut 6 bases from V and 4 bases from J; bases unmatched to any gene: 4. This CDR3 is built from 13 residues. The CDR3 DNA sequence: TGCAGCGTGACCGGGACAGGGGGCACTGAAGCTTTCTTT. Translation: CSVTGTGGTEAFF.

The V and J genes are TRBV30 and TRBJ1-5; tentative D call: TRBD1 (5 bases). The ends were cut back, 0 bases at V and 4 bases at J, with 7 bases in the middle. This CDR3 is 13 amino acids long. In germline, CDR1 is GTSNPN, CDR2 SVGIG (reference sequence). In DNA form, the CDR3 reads TGTGCCTGGAGTGTAGGGGAAAATCAGCCCCAGCATTTT. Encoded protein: CAWSVGENQPQHF.

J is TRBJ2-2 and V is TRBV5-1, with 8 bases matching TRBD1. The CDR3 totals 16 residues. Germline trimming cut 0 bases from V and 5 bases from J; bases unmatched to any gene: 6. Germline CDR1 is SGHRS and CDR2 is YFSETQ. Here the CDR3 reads CASSLEGQGKTGELFF. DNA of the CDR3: TGCGCCAGCAGCTTGGAAGGACAGGGAAAGACCGGGGAGCTGTTTTTT.

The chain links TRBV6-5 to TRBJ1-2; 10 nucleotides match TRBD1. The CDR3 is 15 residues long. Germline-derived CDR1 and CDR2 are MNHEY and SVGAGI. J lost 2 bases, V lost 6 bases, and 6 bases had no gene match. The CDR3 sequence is CASRRRQGANYGYTF. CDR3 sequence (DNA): TGTGCCAGCAGACGACGACAGGGGGCGAACTATGGCTACACCTTC.

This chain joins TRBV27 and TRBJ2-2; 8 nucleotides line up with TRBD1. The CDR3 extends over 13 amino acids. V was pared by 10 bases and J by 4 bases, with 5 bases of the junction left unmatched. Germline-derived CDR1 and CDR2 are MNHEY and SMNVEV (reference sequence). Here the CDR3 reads CATRTGFTGELFF. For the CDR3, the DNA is TGTGCCACCAGGACAGGGTTCACCGGGGAGCTGTTTTTT.

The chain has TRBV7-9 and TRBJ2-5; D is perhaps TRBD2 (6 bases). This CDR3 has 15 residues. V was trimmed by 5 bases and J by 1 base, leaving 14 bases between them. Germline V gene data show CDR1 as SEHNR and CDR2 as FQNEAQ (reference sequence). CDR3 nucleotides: TGTGCCAGCAGCACTAGACTAGGGACCCAAGAGACCCAGTACTTC. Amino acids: CASSTRLGTQETQYF.

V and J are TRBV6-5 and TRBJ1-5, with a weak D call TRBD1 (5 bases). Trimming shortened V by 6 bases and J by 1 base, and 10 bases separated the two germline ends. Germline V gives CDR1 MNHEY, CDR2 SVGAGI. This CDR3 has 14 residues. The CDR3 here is CASRERQSNQPQHF. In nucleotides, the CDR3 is TGTGCCAGCAGAGAGAGACAGAGCAATCAGCCCCAGCATTTT.

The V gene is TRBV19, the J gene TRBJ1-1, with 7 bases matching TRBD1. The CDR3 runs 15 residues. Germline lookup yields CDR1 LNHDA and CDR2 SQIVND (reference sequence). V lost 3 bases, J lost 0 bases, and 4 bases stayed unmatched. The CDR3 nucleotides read TGTGCCAGTAGTATGGGGGGACAGTTGAACACTGAAGCTTTCTTT. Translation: CASSMGGQLNTEAFF.

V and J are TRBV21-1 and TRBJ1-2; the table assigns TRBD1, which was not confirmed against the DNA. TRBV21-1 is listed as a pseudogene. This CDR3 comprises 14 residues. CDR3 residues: CASTPAGQEYGYTF. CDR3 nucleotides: TGTGCCAGCACCCCAGCCGGACAGGAGTATGGCTACACCTTC.

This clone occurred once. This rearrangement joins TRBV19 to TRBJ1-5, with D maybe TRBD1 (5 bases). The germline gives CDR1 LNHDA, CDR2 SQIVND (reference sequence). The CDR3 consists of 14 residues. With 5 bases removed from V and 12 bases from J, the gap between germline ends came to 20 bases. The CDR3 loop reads CASSPNGRGEGQHF. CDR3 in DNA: TGTGCCAGTAGTCCGAACGGCCGGGGGGAGGGCCAGCATTTT. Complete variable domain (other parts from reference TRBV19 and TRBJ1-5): DGGITQSPKYLFRKEGQNVTLSCEQNLNHDAMYWYRQDPGQGLRLIYYSQIVNDFQKGDIAEGYSVSREKKESFPLTVTSAQKNPTAFYLCASSPNGRGEGQHFGDGTRLSIL.

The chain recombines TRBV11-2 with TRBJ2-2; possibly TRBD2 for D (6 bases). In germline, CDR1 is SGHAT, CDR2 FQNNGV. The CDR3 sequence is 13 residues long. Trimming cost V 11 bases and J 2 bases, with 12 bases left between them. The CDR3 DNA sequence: TGTGCCTCCGGGGGAAGAAACACCGGGGAGCTGTTTTTT. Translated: CASGGRNTGELFF.

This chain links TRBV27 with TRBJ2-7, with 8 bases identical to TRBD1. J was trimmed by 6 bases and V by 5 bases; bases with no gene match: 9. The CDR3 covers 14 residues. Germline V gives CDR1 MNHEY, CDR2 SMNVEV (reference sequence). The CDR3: CASSPQDRVSEQYF. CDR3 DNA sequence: TGTGCCAGCAGTCCCCAGGACAGGGTGTCCGAGCAGTACTTC.

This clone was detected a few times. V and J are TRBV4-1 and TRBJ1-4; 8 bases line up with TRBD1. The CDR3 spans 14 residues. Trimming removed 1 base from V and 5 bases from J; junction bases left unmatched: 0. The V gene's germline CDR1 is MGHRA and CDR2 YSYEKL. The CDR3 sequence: CASSQGQGNEKLFF. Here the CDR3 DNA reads TGCGCCAGCAGCCAAGGACAGGGGAATGAAAAACTGTTTTTT.

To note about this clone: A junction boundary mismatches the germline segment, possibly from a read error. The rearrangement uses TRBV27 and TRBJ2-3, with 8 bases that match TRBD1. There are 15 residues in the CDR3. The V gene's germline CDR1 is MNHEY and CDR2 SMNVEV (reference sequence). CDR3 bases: TGTGCCAGCAGTTTCGTGGGACAGGTCACAAATACGCAGTATTTT. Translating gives CASSFVGQVTNTQYF.

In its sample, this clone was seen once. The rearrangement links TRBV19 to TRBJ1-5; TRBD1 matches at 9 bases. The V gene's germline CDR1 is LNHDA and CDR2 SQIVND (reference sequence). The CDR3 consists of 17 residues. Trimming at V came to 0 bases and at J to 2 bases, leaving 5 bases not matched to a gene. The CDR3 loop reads CASSIDERQGGNQPQHF. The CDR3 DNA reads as TGTGCCAGTAGTATAGATGAGCGACAGGGGGGCAATCAGCCCCAGCATTTT.

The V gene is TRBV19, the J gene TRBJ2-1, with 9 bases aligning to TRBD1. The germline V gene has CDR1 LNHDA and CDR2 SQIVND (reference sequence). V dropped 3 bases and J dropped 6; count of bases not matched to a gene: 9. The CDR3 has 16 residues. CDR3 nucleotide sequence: TGTGCCAGTAGTATCGCCGGGACAGGGTTTATCAATGAGCAGTTCTTC. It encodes CASSIAGTGFINEQFF. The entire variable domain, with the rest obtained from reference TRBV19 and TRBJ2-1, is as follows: DGGITQSPKYLFRKEGQNVTLSCEQNLNHDAMYWYRQDPGQGLRLIYYSQIVNDFQKGDIAEGYSVSREKKESFPLTVTSAQKNPTAFYLCASSIAGTGFINEQFFGPGTRLTVL.

The CDR3: CASSLQSASSYNEQFF. The DNA for the CDR3 is TGTGCCAGCAGTTTACAGAGCGCGAGCTCCTACAATGAGCAGTTCTTC. The chain uses TRBV7-9 and TRBJ2-1; no definite D call. Trimming removed 6 bases at V and 0 bases at J, with 15 bases between. Germline CDR1 reads SEHNR; CDR2 reads FQNEAQ (reference sequence). The CDR3 totals 16 residues.

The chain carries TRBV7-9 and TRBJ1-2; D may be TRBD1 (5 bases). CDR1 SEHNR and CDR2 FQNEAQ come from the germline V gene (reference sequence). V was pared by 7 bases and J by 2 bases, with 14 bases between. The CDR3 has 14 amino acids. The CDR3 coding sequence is TGTGCCAGCACCCTCTCGGGGGGGAACTATGGCTACACCTTC. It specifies CASTLSGGNYGYTF.

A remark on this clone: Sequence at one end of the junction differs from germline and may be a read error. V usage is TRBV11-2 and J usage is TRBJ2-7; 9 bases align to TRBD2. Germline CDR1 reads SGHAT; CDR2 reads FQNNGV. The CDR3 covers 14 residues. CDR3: CASSSSGRSSEQYF. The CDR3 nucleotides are TGTGCCAGCAGCTCAAGCGGGAGGTCCTCCGAGCAGTACTTC.

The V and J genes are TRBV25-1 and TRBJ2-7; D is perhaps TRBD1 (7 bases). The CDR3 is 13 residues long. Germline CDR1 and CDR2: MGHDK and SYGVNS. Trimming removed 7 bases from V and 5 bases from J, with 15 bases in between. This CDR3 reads CASTGQRGDEQYF. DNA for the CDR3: TGTGCCAGCACGGGACAGCGCGGGGACGAGCAGTACTTC.

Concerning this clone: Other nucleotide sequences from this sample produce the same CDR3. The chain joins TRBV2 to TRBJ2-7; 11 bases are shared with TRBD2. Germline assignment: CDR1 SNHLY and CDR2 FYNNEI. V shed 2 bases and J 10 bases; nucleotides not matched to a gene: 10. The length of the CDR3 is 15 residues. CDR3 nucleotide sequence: TGTGCCAGCAGTGAAACTAAGCTAGCGGGAGGCGAACAGTACTTC. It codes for CASSETKLAGGEQYF. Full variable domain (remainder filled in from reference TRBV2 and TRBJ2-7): EPEVTQTPSHQVTQMGQEVILRCVPISNHLYFYWYRQILGQKVEFLVSFYNNEISEKSEIFDDQFSVERPDGSNFTLKIRSTKLEDSAMYFCASSETKLAGGEQYFGPGTRLTVT.

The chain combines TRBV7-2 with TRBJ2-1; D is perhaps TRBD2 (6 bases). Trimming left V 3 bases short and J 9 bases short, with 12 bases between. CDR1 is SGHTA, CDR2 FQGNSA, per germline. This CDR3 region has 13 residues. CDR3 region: CASSLGNSGEQFF. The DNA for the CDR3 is TGTGCCAGCAGCTTGGGTAATAGCGGTGAGCAGTTCTTC.

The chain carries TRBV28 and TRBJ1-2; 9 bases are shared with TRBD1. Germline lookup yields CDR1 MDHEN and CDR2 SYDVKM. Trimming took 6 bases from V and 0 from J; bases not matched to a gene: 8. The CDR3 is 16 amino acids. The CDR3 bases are TGTGCCAGCAGAGGCCGCGGACAGGGGACTAACTATGGCTACACCTTC. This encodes CASRGRGQGTNYGYTF.

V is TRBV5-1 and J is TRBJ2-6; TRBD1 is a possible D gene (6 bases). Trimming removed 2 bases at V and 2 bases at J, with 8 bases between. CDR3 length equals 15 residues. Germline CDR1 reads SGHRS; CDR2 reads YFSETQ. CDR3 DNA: TGCGCCAGCAGCTTACAGGGCCCTGGGGCCAACGTCCTGACTTTC. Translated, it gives CASSLQGPGANVLTF. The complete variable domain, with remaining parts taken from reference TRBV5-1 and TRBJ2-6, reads KAGVTQTPRYLIKTRGQQVTLSCSPISGHRSVSWYQQTPGQGLQFLFEYFSETQRNKGNFPGRFSGRQFSNSRSEMNVSTLELGDSALYLCASSLQGPGANVLTFGAGSRLTVL.

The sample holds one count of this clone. The CDR3 loop is CASSLSRGPGLAGATSYNEQFF. The CDR3, as DNA: TGCGCCAGCAGCTTGTCGAGAGGGCCGGGACTAGCGGGAGCTACCTCCTACAATGAGCAGTTCTTC. The chain combines TRBV5-1 with TRBJ2-1; 14 bases align to TRBD2. V gave up 1 base and J gave up 0 bases; unmatched junction bases: 15. CDR1 SGHRS and CDR2 YFSETQ come from the germline V gene. The CDR3 length is 22 residues.

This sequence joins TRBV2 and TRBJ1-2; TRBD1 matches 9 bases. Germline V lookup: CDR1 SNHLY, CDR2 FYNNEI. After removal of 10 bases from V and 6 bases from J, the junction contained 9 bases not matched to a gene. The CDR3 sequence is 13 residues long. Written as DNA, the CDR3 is TGTGCCACCACCGGGACAGGGTTTAATGGCTACACCTTC. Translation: CATTGTGFNGYTF.

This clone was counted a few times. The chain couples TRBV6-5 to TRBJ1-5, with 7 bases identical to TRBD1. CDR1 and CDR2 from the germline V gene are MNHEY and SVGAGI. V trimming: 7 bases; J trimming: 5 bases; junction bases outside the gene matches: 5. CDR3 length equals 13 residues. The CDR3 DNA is TGTGCCAGCACAGGGGGTTTGGATCAGCCCCAGCATTTT. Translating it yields CASTGGLDQPQHF.

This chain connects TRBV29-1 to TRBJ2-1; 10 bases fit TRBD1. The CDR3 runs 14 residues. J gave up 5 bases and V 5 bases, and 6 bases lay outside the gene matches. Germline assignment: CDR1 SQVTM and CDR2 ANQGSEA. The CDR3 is CSVKGQGINNEQFF. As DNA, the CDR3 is TGCAGCGTTAAGGGACAGGGGATTAACAATGAGCAGTTCTTC.

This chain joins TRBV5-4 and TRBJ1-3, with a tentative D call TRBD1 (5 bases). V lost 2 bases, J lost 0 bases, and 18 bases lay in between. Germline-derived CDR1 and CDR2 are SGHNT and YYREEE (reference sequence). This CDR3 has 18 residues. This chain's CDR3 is CASSLSQRQYPSGNTIYF. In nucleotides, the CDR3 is TGTGCCAGCAGCTTATCCCAAAGACAGTACCCCTCTGGAAACACCATATATTTT.